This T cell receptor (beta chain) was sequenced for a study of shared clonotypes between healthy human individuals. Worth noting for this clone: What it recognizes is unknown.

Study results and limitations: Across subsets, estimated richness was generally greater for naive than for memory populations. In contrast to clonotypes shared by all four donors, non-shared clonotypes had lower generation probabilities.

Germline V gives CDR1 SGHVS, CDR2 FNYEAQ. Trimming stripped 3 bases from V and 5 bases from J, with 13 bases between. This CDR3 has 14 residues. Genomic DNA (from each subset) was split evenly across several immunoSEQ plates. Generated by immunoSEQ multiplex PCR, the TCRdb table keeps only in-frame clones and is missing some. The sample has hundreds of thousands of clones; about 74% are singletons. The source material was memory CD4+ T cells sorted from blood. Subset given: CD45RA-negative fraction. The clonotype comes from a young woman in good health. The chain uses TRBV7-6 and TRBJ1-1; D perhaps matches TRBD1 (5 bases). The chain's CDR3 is CASSLGVGRTEAFF. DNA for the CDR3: TGTGCCAGCAGCTTGGGGGTTGGGAGGACTGAAGCTTTCTTT.